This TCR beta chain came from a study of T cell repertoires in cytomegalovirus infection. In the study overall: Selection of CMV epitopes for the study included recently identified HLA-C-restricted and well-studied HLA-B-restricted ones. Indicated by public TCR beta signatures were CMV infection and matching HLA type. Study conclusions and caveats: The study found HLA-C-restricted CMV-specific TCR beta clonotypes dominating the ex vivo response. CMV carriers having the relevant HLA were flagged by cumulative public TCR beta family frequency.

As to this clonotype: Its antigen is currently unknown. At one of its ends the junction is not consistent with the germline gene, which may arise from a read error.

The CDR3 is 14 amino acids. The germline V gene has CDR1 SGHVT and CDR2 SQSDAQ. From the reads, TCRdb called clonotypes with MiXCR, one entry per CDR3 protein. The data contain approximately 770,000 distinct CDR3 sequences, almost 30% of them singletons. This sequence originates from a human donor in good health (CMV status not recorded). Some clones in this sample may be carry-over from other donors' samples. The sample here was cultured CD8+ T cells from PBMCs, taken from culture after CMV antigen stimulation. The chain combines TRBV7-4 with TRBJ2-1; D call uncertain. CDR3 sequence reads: CASEDGSSSNEQFF. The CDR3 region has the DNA TGTGCCAGCGAGGACGGCTCCTCCTCCAATGAGCAGTTCTTC.